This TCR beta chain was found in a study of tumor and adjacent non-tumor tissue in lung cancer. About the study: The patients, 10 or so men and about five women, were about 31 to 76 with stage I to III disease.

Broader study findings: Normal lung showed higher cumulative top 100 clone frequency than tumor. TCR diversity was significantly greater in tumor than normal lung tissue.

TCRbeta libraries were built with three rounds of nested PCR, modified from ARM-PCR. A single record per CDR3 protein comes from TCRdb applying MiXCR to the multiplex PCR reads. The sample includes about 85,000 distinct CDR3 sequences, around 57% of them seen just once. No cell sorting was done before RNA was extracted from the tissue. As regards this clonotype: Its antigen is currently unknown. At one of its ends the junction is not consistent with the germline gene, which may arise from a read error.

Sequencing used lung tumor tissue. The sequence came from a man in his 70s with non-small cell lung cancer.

The CDR3 is CANSFSPREQFF. The CDR3 DNA reads as TGTGCCAACAGTTTCTCTCCCCGGGAGCAGTTCTTC. The chain joins TRBV28 to TRBJ2-1; D unresolved. CDR3 length: 12 residues. Germline CDR1 and CDR2: MDHEN and SYDVKM.